Below are 9 T cell receptor beta chains sequenced from a single sample in a study of cytomegalovirus exposure and HLA in healthy donors. Data came from immunoSEQ multiplex PCR; TCRdb stores just in-frame clones and leaves some out. Altogether tens of thousands of clones are present, roughly 90% being singletons, with the ten largest covering 3.5% to 4%. What was sequenced was PBMCs. The source of these receptors is a woman under 30 in good health and CMV-seropositive.

J is TRBJ2-2 and V is TRBV27, with D possibly TRBD1 on 6 matching bases. The CDR3 contains 15 residues. Germline lookup yields CDR1 MNHEY and CDR2 SMNVEV (reference sequence). V was trimmed by 6 bases and J by 0 bases, leaving 11 bases between them. The CDR3 protein is CASSFGQPNTGELFF. CDR3 in DNA: TGTGCCAGCAGCTTTGGACAGCCGAACACCGGGGAGCTGTTTTTT.

The V gene is TRBV28, the J gene TRBJ1-2; TRBD1 aligns across 7 bases. Per germline, CDR1 MDHEN and CDR2 SYDVKM. V was pared by 4 bases and J by 12 bases, with 8 bases of the junction left unmatched. This CDR3 contains 12 residues. CDR3: CASSSTGIHHTF. The CDR3 DNA reads as TGTGCCAGCAGTTCGACAGGGATACATCACACCTTC.

This clone has a single count. The chain recombines TRBV6-5 with TRBJ1-5; 9 bases are a match to TRBD1. V lost 6 bases to trimming and J lost 1 base; unmatched junction nucleotides: 4. The germline CDR1 and CDR2 sequences are MNHEY and SVGAGI. The CDR3 contains 15 residues. The CDR3 DNA reads as TGTGCCAGCAGGAGACAGGGGGTCAGCAATCAGCCCCAGCATTTT. The encoded protein is CASRRQGVSNQPQHF.

The V and J genes are TRBV2 and TRBJ1-4; 8 bases map to TRBD1. Germline lookup yields CDR1 SNHLY and CDR2 FYNNEI. CDR3 length equals 15 residues. The trim removed 6 bases at V and 0 bases at J, leaving 3 bases unmatched. The CDR3 DNA reads as TGTGCCAGCAGGACAGGGGCGGCAACTAATGAAAAACTGTTTTTT. This translates into CASRTGAATNEKLFF.

The genes are TRBV7-9 and TRBJ2-2; 8 bases agree with TRBD2. The CDR3 consists of 15 residues. V was clipped by 6 bases and J by 3 bases; unmatched bases: 6. Germline assignment: CDR1 SEHNR and CDR2 FQNEAQ (reference sequence). This CDR3 is CASSFGGEYTGELFF. The CDR3 DNA reads TGTGCCAGCAGTTTCGGGGGGGAGTACACCGGGGAGCTGTTTTTT.

The rearrangement joins TRBV5-1 to TRBJ2-5; no clear D. Germline CDR1 and CDR2: SGHRS and YFSETQ. Trimming took off 3 bases at V and 0 bases at J, with 9 bases between the two ends. This CDR3 is 14 amino acids long. CDR3 sequence: CASSYAAYQETQYF. Here the CDR3 DNA reads TGCGCCAGCAGCTACGCCGCGTACCAAGAGACCCAGTACTTC. The full variable domain, rest sourced from reference TRBV5-1 and TRBJ2-5, is KAGVTQTPRYLIKTRGQQVTLSCSPISGHRSVSWYQQTPGQGLQFLFEYFSETQRNKGNFPGRFSGRQFSNSRSEMNVSTLELGDSALYLCASSYAAYQETQYFGPGTRLLVL.

The chain's CDR3 is CASRPSGTWGYEQYF. For the CDR3, the DNA is TGTGCCAGCAGGCCTAGCGGGACCTGGGGCTACGAGCAGTACTTC. The chain carries TRBV28 and TRBJ2-7; 9 nucleotides match TRBD2. The CDR3 spans 15 residues. The junction had 9 bases not matched to a gene; V was cut back by 6 bases and J by 3 bases. Germline values: CDR1 MDHEN, CDR2 SYDVKM.

This clone was counted between two and nine times. This rearrangement joins TRBV19 to TRBJ1-5; 9 bases agree with TRBD1. This CDR3 is 16 amino acids long. CDR1 LNHDA and CDR2 SQIVND come from the germline V gene (reference sequence). The V segment lost 1 base and the J segment 6 bases; nucleotides outside the gene matches: 7. The DNA of the CDR3 is TGTGCCAGTAGTATAGCCCGGGACAGGGTAGTTCAGCCCCAGCATTTT. This gives the protein CASSIARDRVVQPQHF.

This rearrangement joins TRBV6-4 to TRBJ1-1, with 11 nucleotides matching TRBD1. The J segment lost 4 bases and the V segment lost 4 bases, leaving 2 bases of the junction unmatched. The CDR3 extends over 14 amino acids. CDR1 is MRHNA and CDR2 is SNTAGT in the germline V gene. DNA for the CDR3: TGTGCCAGCAGTGCCGGGACAGGGGGCACTGAAGCTTTCTTT. Amino acid sequence: CASSAGTGGTEAFF.